The clone carrying this T cell receptor (beta chain) was seen a handful of times. The antigen is not known. This sample is part of a study of response to subunit inactivated influenza vaccine. Study-level points and caveats: Authors suggested that a seasonal influenza vaccination recruits few new T cells each time.

TCRdb re-called the RT-PCR reads through MiXCR, storing one row per CDR3 protein. This sample has about 190,000 distinct CDR3 sequences, with approximately 14% found just once. CDR3 length: 13 residues. With 4 bases removed from V and 7 bases from J, the gap between germline ends came to 13 bases. Germline assignment: CDR1 PRHDT and CDR2 FYEKMQ (reference sequence). The sequencing here drew on CD8+ T cells sorted from PBMCs, taken around 5 days after vaccination. V is TRBV13 and J is TRBJ1-2; D remains ambiguous. The sequence derives from a man aged 45-65 years who received an inactivated influenza vaccine. CDR3 nucleotide sequence: TGTGCCAGCAGCTCCGAGAACAGTCCTGGCTACACCTTC. Its protein product is CASSSENSPGYTF.